These T cell receptor beta chains were read from a single sample in a study of blood T cell repertoires in COVID-19. Clones were sequenced by immunoSEQ multiplex PCR, and TCRdb holds only the in-frame ones, with some missing. The sample includes under 150,000 clones, 70% to 90% of them seen just once. The sample was PBMCs or T cells enriched from blood (not recorded which). The receptors here all came from a woman in her forties who had recovered from COVID-19. Both conserved end residues are part of each CDR3. D genes are given only for firm matches. Some rows have no size entry. The others give once, few or many, or a class for an expanded clone.

clone_size	d_call	v_call	j_call	cdr3_nt	cdr3_aa
.	.	TRBV4-2	TRBJ1-1	TGTGCCAGCAGCCAAGAAGTAGACAGTCAGATCACTGAAGCTTTCTTT	CASSQEVDSQITEAFF
.	.	TRBV12-3/TRBV12-4	TRBJ2-3	TGTGCCAGCAGCCCCGCAGGGGCAGATACGCAGTATTTT	CASSPAGADTQYF
.	.	TRBV7-9	TRBJ1-2	TGTGCCAGCAGCTTTGAGGCAGCCGTCGCTAACTATGGCTACACCTTC	CASSFEAAVANYGYTF
.	.	TRBV7-3	TRBJ2-2	TGTGCCAGCAGCTCTATCCCCGTCACCGGGGAGCTGTTTTTT	CASSSIPVTGELFF
.	TRBD2	TRBV7-9	TRBJ2-1	TGTGCCAGCAGCCCTTCGGTAGCGGGGTTCAATGAGCAGTTCTTC	CASSPSVAGFNEQFF
.	TRBD1	TRBV30	TRBJ2-1	TGTGCCTGGAGTGAAGGGACAGGGACCTACAATGAGCAGTTCTTC	CAWSEGTGTYNEQFF
.	.	TRBV7-8	TRBJ2-2	TGTGCCAGCAGCTTATATCCGGGCTTGCTGGGGGCGCCTTTCGGGGAGCTGTTTTTT	CASSLYPGLLGAPFGELFF
.	.	TRBV5-4	TRBJ1-4	TGTGCCAGCAGCTTGGCCGGGACAACTAATGAAAAACTGTTTTTT	CASSLAGTTNEKLFF
.	.	TRBV20-1	TRBJ2-7	TGCAGTGCTAGGACATACGAGCAGTACTTC	CSARTYEQYF
.	TRBD1	TRBV10-3	TRBJ1-1	TGTGCCATCAGTGAGTCGAACAGGGGGGGGACTGAAGCTTTCTTT	CAISESNRGGTEAFF
.	.	TRBV5-4	TRBJ1-1	TGTGCCAGCAGCTTTGGGGCCTCGTGGACTGAAGCTTTCTTT	CASSFGASWTEAFF
.	TRBD1	TRBV20-1	TRBJ1-6	TGCAGTGCTAGTAGTTTCGGGGACAGCTCCTATAATTCACCCCTCCACTTT	CSASSFGDSSYNSPLHF
once	TRBD1	TRBV19	TRBJ2-2	TGTGCCAGTTCGAGGGGGCGGGACACCGGGGAGCTGTTTTTT	CASSRGRDTGELFF
.	.	TRBV5-4	TRBJ1-1	TGTGCCAGCAGCTTGATGTCGGAGACAGGTATAGCTTTCTTT	CASSLMSETGIAFF
.	TRBD1	TRBV3-1/TRBV3-2	TRBJ1-2	TGTGCCAGCAGCCAAGTTCTTATAGGGGGCTTTGGCTACACCTTC	CASSQVLIGGFGYTF
.	TRBD2	TRBV6-5	TRBJ2-5	TGTGCCAGCAGTTACTCCGGGACTAGCGTACAAGAGACCCAGTACTTC	CASSYSGTSVQETQYF
.	TRBD1	TRBV19	TRBJ2-5	TGTGCCAGTAGCCTGAACAGGGGAGAGACCCAGTACTTC	CASSLNRGETQYF
.	.	TRBV4-1	TRBJ2-3	TGCGCCAGCAGCGAGGGAGGAAGACCTAGCACAGATACGCAGTATTTT	CASSEGGRPSTDTQYF
.	.	TRBV25-1	TRBJ1-1	TGTGCCAGCAGTGAAAGCCAGGGCGGGAGCACTGAAGCTTTCTTT	CASSESQGGSTEAFF
.	.	TRBV11-2	TRBJ2-3	TGTGCCAGCAGCCCTCCCGGCAGACGGGGGACAGATACGCAGTATTTT	CASSPPGRRGTDTQYF
.	TRBD1	TRBV14	TRBJ1-2	TGTGCCAGCAGCCAAGACGATCGGGACAGATACTATGGCTACACCTTC	CASSQDDRDRYYGYTF
once	TRBD1	TRBV6-1	TRBJ1-3	TGTGCCAGCAGTGAATACCGGACAGGACAAATCTCTGGAAACACCATATATTTT	CASSEYRTGQISGNTIYF
.	.	TRBV27	TRBJ1-4	TGTGCCAGCAGTTTACGGCAGGGCGGCAGTGAAAAACTGTTTTTT	CASSLRQGGSEKLFF
.	TRBD1	TRBV4-2	TRBJ2-3	TGTGCCAGCAGCCAAGGACAGGGAGAGGGCCCGGATACGCAGTATTTT	CASSQGQGEGPDTQYF
.	.	TRBV11-2	TRBJ2-7	TGTGCCAGCAGCTTAGCCCCTGCGGGTTACCTCTACGAGCAGTACTTC	CASSLAPAGYLYEQYF
.	TRBD1	TRBV7-9	TRBJ1-4	TGTGCCAGCAGCTTAGAGGCAGGGGGCCCGCTGGGGAAACTGTTTTTT	CASSLEAGGPLGKLFF
.	.	TRBV5-4	TRBJ1-1	TGTGCCAGCAGCCCCGGTGGGGCGAACACTGAAGCTTTCTTT	CASSPGGANTEAFF
.	.	TRBV6-6	TRBJ1-1	TGTGCCAGCAGTTACTTAGAGAACACTGAAGCTTTCTTT	CASSYLENTEAFF
.	.	TRBV11-2	TRBJ2-2	TGTGCCAGCAGCTTAGCCGAGGCGAACACCGGGGAGCTGTTTTTT	CASSLAEANTGELFF
once	TRBD1	TRBV29-1	TRBJ2-1	TGCAGCGTCGGGGGACAGGGGTTGGGAGGTTACTACAATGAGCAGTTCTTC	CSVGGQGLGGYYNEQFF